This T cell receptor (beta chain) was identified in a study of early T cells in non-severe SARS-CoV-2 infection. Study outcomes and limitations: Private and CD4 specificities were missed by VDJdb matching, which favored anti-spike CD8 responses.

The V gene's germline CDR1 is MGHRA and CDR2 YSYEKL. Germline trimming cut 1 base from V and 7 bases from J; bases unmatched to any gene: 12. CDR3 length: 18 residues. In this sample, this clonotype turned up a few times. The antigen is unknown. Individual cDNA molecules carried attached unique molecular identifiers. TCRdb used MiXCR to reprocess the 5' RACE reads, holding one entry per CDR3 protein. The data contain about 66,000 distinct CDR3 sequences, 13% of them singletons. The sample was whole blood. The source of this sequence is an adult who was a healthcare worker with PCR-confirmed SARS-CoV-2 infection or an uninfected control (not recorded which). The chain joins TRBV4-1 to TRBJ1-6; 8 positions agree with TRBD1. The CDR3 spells CASSQVIIVRGLNSPLHF. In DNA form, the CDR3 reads TGCGCCAGCAGCCAAGTGATAATAGTCAGGGGGCTAAATTCACCCCTCCACTTT.